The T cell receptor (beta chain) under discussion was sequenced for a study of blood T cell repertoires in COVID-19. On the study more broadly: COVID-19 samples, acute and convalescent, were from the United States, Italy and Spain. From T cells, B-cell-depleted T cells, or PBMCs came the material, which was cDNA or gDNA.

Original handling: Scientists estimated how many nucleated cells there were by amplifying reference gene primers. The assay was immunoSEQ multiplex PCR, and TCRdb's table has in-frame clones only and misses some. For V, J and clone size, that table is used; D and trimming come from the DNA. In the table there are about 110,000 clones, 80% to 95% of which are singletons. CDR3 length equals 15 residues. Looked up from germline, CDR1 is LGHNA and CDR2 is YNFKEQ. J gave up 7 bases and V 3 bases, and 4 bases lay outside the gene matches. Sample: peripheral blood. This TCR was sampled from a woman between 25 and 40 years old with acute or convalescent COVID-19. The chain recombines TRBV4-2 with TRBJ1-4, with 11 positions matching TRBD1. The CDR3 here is CASSHGTGGGEKLFF. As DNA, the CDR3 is TGTGCCAGCAGCCATGGGACAGGGGGGGGTGAAAAACTGTTTTTT.